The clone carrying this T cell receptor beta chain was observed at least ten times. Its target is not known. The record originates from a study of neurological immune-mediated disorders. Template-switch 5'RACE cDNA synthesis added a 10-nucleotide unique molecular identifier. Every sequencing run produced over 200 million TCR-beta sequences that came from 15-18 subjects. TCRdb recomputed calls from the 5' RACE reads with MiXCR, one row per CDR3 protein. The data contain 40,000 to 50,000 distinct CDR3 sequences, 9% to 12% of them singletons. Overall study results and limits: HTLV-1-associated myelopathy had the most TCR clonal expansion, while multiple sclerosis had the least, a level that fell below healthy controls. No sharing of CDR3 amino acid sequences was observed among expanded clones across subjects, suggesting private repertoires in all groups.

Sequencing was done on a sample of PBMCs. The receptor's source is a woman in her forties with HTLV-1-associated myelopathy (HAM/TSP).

The CDR3 DNA sequence: TGCGCCAGCAGCTTGTGGGTTAGCGGGGGCCTTAGCACAGATACGCAGTATTTT. It yields the protein CASSLWVSGGLSTDTQYF. The J gene is TRBJ2-3, the V gene TRBV5-1, with TRBD2 matching 9 bases. The V and J ends lost 1 base and 0 bases, in that order; junction bases with no gene match: 9. This CDR3 has 18 amino acids. Per germline, CDR1 SGHRS and CDR2 YFSETQ.